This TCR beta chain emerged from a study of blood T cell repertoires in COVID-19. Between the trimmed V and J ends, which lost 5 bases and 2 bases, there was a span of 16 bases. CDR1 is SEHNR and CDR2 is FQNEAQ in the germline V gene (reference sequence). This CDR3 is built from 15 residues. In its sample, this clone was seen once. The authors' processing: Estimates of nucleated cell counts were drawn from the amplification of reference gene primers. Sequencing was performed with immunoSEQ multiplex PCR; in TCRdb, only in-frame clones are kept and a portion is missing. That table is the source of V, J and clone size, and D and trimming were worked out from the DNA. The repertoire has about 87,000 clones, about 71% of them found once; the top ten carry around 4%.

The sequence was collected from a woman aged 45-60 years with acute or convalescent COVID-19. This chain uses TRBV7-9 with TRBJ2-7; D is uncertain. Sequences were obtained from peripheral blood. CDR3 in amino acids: CASSPVPPVTYEQYF. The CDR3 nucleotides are TGTGCCAGCAGCCCAGTCCCCCCCGTCACCTACGAGCAGTACTTC.